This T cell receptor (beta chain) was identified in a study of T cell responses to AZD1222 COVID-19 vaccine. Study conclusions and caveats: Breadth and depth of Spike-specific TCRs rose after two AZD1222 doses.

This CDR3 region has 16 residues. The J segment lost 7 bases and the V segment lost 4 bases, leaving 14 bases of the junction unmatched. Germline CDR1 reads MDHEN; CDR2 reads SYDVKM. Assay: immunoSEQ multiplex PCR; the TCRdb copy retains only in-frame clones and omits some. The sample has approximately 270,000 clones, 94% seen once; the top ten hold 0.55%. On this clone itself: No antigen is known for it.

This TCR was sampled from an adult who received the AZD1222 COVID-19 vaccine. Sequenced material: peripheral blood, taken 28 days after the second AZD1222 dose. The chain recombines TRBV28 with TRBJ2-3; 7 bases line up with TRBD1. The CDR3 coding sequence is TGTGCCAGCAGTTCGGTGGGACAGAGGGGGAGCCATACGCAGTATTTT. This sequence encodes CASSSVGQRGSHTQYF.